A selection of T cell receptor beta chains follows, all from one sample in a study of cytomegalovirus exposure and HLA in healthy donors. Measured with immunoSEQ multiplex PCR; TCRdb has only the in-frame clones, and not every one. The sample lists around 110,000 clones, over 60% seen once, with approximately 8.5% in the top ten. Sequenced material: PBMCs. These receptor sequences come from a woman aged 40 to 49 in good health and CMV-seropositive. Both conserved end residues are part of each CDR3.

TRBJ2-3	TRBV15	CATSRDSLSTDTQYF
TRBJ1-1	TRBV18	CASSPPTLNTEAFF
TRBJ2-1	TRBV7-2	CASSIRDRGLGEQFF
TRBJ2-3	TRBV5-1	CASSLETGEAQYF
TRBJ1-2	TRBV29-1	CSVRQGRSGYPF
TRBJ2-7	TRBV7-4	CASSYKSEQYF
TRBJ2-5	TRBV5-1	CASSLSAGRETQYF
TRBJ1-1	TRBV19	CASSSLRDSVAEAFF
TRBJ2-5	TRBV4-2	CASSQEGQGLETQYF
TRBJ1-5	TRBV6-5	CASMGAQVQPQHF
.	TRBV6-1	CASRGEQFPPYEQYF
TRBJ2-4	TRBV7-9	CASSLGQGNIQYF
TRBJ2-1	TRBV27	CASSLGTSGNNEQFF
TRBJ2-7	TRBV19	CASSDSTWGTYEQYF
TRBJ2-7	TRBV6-5	CASSSPGYEQYF
TRBJ2-5	TRBV4-1	CASSLQATRETQETQYF
TRBJ2-3	TRBV5-6	CASSSSPYRDRGFDTQYF
TRBJ2-1	TRBV30	CAWSETSFYQHYNEQFF
TRBJ2-3	TRBV19	CATHRTSGATDTQYF
TRBJ2-4	TRBV28	CASSPPTSRGNIQYF
TRBJ1-1	TRBV19	CASTDGGTTGGTEAFF
TRBJ2-1	TRBV9	CASSGGLAGGGEQFF
TRBJ2-2	TRBV7-2	CASNPRLVTGELFF
TRBJ2-5	TRBV18	CASSSGQQETQYF
TRBJ2-1	TRBV5-1	CASSGKGISSQSYNEQFF
TRBJ1-4	TRBV6-5	CASSLGGNEKLFF
TRBJ2-5	TRBV7-9	CASSWIGGYQETQYF
TRBJ1-2	TRBV6-6	CASSPPGGEGYTF
TRBJ2-7	TRBV6-1	CASSDPPGGRPRNEQYF
TRBJ1-1	TRBV6-5	CASSRTVNTEAFF
TRBJ1-2	TRBV5-1	CASSFGGRGNYGYTF
TRBJ2-1	TRBV7-3	CASSPGTGVLGQFF
TRBJ2-6	TRBV7-3	CASSLMRETGVLTF
TRBJ1-1	TRBV7-6	CASSSRKTAEAFF
TRBJ2-1	TRBV2	CASYSVSYNEQFF
TRBJ2-7	TRBV15	CATSRDSGTGVHEQYF
TRBJ2-7	TRBV10-3	CAISGPLLGSSYEQYF
TRBJ2-5	TRBV29-1	CSVAGSAQETQYF
TRBJ2-3	TRBV5-4	CASSLLGTDTQYF
TRBJ2-3	TRBV30	CAWSVQAGRTDTQYF